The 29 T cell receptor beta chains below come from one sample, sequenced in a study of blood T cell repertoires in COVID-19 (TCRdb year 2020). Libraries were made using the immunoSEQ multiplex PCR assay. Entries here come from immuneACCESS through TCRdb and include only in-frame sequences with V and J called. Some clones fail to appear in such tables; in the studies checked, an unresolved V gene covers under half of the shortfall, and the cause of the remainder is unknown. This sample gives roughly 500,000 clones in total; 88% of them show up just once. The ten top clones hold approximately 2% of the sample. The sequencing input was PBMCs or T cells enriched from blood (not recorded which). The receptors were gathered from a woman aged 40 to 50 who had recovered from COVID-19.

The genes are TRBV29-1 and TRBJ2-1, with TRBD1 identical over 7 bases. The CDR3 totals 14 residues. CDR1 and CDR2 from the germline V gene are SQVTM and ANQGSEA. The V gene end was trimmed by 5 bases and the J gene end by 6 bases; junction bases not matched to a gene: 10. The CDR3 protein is CSVTWDRVPNEQFF. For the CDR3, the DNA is TGCAGCGTTACTTGGGACAGAGTACCCAATGAGCAGTTCTTC.

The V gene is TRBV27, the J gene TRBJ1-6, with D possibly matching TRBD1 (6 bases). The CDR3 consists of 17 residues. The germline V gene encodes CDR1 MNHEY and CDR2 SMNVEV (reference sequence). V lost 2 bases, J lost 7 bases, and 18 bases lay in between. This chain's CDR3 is CASSLRAGRGGNSPLHF. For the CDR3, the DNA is TGTGCCAGCAGTTTAAGAGCGGGGCGAGGGGGGAATTCACCCCTCCACTTT.

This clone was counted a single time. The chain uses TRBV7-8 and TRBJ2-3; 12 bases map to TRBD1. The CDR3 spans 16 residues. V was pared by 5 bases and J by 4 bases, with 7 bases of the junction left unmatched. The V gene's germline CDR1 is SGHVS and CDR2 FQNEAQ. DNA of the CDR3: TGTGCCAGCAGCCGGGACAGGGGGCGCGCGGCAGATACGCAGTATTTT. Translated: CASSRDRGRAADTQYF. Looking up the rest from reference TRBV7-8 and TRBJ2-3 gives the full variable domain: GAGVSQSPRYKVAKRGQDVALRCDPISGHVSLFWYQQALGQGPEFLTYFQNEAQLDKSGLPSDRFFAERPEGSVSTLKIQRTQQEDSAVYLCASSRDRGRAADTQYFGPGTRLTVL.

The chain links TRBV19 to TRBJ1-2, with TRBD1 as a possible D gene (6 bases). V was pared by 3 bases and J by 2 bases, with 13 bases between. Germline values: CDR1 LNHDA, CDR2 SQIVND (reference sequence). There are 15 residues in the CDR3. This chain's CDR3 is CASSIAGGLNYGYTF. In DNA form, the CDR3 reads TGTGCCAGTAGTATTGCGGGGGGCCTCAACTATGGCTACACCTTC.

CDR3 amino acids: CASSPDQGGYNEQFF. For the CDR3, the DNA is TGCGCCAGCAGCCCAGACCAGGGGGGCTACAATGAGCAGTTCTTC. The V gene is TRBV4-1, the J gene TRBJ2-1; perhaps TRBD1 as D (7 bases). This CDR3 region has 15 residues. Trimming stripped 4 bases from V and 3 bases from J, with 13 bases between. Per germline, CDR1 MGHRA and CDR2 YSYEKL.

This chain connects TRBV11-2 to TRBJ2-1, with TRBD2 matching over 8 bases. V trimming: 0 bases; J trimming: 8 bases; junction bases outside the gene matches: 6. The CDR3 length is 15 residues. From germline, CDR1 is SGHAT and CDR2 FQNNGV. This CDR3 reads CASSLDHGRAYEQFF. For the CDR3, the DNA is TGTGCCAGCAGCTTAGATCACGGGAGGGCCTATGAGCAGTTCTTC.

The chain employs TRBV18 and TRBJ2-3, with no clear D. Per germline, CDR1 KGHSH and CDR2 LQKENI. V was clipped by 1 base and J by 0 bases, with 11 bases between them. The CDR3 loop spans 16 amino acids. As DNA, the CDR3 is TGTGCCAGCTCACCACTGACTCATGCTAGCACAGATACGCAGTATTTT. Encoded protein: CASSPLTHASTDTQYF.

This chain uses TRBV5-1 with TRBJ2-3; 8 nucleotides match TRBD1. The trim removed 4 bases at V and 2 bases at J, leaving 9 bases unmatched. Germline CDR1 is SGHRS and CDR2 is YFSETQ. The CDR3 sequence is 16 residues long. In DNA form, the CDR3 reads TGCGCCAGCAGCGCCCCCTTGGACAGGGTCACAGATACGCAGTATTTT. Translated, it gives CASSAPLDRVTDTQYF. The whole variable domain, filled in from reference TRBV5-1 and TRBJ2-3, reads KAGVTQTPRYLIKTRGQQVTLSCSPISGHRSVSWYQQTPGQGLQFLFEYFSETQRNKGNFPGRFSGRQFSNSRSEMNVSTLELGDSALYLCASSAPLDRVTDTQYFGPGTRLTVL.

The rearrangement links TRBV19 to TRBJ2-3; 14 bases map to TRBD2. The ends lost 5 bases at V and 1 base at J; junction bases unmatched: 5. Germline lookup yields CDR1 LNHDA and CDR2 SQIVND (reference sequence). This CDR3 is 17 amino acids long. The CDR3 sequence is CASSPRLAGGGTDTQYF. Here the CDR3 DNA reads TGTGCCAGTAGTCCGAGACTAGCGGGGGGGGGCACAGATACGCAGTATTTT.

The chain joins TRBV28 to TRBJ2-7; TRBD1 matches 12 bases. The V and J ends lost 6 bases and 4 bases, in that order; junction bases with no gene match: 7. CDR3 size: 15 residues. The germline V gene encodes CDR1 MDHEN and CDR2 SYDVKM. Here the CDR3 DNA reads TGTGCCAGCAGCACGCCGGGACAGGGGGCTTACGAGCAGTACTTC. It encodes CASSTPGQGAYEQYF.

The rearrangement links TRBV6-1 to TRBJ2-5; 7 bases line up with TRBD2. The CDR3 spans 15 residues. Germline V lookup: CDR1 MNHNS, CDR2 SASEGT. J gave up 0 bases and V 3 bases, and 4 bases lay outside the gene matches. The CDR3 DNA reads TGTGCCAGCAGTGAGGGAGGGGACTACCAAGAGACCCAGTACTTC. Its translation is CASSEGGDYQETQYF.

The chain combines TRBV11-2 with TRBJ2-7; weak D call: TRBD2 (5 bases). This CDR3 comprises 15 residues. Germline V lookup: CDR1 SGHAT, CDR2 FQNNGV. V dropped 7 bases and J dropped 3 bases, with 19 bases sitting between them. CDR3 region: CASNPTIRDYYEQYF. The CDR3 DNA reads TGTGCCAGCAACCCAACAATCCGGGATTACTACGAGCAGTACTTC. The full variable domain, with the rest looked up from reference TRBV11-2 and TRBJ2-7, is EAGVAQSPRYKIIEKRQSVAFWCNPISGHATLYWYQQILGQGPKLLIQFQNNGVVDDSQLPKDRFSAERLKGVDSTLKIQPAKLEDSAVYLCASNPTIRDYYEQYFGPGTRLTVT.

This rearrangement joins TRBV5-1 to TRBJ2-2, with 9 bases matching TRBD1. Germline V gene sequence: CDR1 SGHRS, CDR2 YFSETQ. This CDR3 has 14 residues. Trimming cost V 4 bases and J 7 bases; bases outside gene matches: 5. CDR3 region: CASSPDRGGGELFF. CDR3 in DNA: TGCGCCAGCAGCCCGGACAGGGGAGGCGGGGAGCTGTTTTTT.

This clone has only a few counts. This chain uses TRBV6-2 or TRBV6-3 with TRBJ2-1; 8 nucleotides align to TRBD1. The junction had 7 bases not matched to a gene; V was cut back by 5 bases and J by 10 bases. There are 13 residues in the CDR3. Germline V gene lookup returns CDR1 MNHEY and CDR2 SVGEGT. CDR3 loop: CASSPGTGTEQFF. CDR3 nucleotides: TGTGCCAGCAGTCCCGGGACAGGTACGGAGCAGTTCTTC.

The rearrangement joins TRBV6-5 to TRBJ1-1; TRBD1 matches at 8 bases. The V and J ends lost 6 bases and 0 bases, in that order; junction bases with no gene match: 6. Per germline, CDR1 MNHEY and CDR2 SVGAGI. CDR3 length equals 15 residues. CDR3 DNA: TGTGCCAGCAGAAGACAGGGGTCGTTGAACACTGAAGCTTTCTTT. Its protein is CASRRQGSLNTEAFF.

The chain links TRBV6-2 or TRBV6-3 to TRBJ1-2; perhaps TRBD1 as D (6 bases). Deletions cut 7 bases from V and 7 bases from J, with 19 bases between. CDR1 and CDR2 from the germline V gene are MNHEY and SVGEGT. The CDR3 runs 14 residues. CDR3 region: CASTPNRALFGYTF. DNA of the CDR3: TGTGCCAGCACCCCGAACAGGGCGCTCTTTGGCTACACCTTC.

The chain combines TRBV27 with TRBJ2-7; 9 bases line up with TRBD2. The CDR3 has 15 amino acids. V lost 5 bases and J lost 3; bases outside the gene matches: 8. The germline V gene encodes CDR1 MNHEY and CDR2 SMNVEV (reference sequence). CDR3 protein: CASSPIAGENYEQYF. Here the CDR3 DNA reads TGTGCCAGCAGTCCCATAGCGGGAGAGAACTACGAGCAGTACTTC.

CDR3 in amino acids: CATSSTENTDTQYF. CDR3 coding DNA: TGTGCCACCAGCAGCACGGAGAACACAGATACGCAGTATTTT. The V call is TRBV15, the J call TRBJ2-3, with D unclear. Germline V lookup: CDR1 LNHNV, CDR2 YYDKDF (reference sequence). The V and J ends lost 3 bases and 2 bases respectively, with 9 bases between them. The CDR3 runs to 14 residues.

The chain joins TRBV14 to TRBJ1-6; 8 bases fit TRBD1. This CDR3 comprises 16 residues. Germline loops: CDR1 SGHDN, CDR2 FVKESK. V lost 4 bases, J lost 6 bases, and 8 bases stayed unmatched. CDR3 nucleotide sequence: TGTGCCAGCAGCCTTGGACAGGGAGTCTTTAATTCACCCCTCCACTTT. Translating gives CASSLGQGVFNSPLHF.

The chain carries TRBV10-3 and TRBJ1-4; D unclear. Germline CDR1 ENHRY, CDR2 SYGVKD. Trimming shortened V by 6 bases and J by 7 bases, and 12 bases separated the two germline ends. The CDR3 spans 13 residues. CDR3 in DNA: TGTGCCATCAGCGGAGGGTCGGGTGAAAAACTGTTTTTT. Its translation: CAISGGSGEKLFF.

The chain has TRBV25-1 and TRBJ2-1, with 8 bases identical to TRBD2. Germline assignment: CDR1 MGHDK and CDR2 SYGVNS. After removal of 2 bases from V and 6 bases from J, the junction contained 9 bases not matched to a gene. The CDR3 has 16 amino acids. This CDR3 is CASSEPPAGAANEQFF. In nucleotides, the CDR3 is TGTGCCAGCAGTGAACCCCCAGCGGGAGCGGCCAATGAGCAGTTCTTC. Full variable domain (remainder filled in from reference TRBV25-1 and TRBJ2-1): EADIYQTPRYLVIGTGKKITLECSQTMGHDKMYWYQQDPGMELHLIHYSYGVNSTEKGDLSSESTVSRIRTEHFPLTLESARPSHTSQYLCASSEPPAGAANEQFFGPGTRLTVL.

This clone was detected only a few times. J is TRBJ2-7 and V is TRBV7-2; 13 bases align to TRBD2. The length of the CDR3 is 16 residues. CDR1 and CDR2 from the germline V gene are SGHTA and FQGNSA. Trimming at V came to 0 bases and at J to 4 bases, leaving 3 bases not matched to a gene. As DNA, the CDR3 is TGTGCCAGCAGCTTAGCCGGACTAGCGGGAGTTTACGAGCAGTACTTC. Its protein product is CASSLAGLAGVYEQYF.

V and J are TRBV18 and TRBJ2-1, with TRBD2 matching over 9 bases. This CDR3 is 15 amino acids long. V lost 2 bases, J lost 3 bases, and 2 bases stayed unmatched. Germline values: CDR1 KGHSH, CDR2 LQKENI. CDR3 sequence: CASSPGTSFYNEQFF. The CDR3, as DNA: TGTGCCAGCTCACCAGGGACTAGCTTCTACAATGAGCAGTTCTTC.

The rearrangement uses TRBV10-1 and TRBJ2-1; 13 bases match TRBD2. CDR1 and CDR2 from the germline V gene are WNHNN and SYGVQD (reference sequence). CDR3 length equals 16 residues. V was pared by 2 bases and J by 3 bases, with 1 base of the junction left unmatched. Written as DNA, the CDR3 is TGCGCCAGCAGTGAGCGACTAGCGGGAGGCTACAATGAGCAGTTCTTC. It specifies CASSERLAGGYNEQFF.

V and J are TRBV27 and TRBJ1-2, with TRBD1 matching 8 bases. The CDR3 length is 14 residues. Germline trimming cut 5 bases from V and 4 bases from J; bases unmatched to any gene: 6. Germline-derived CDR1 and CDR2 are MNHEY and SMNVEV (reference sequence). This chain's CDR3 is CASSTRTGFYGYTF. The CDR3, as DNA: TGTGCCAGCAGTACACGGACAGGGTTCTATGGCTACACCTTC.

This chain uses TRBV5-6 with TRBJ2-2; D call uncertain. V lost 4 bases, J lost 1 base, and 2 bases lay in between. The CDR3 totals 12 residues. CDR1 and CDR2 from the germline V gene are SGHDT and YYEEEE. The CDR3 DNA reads TGTGCCAGCAGCCGGAACACCGGGGAGCTGTTTTTT. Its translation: CASSRNTGELFF.

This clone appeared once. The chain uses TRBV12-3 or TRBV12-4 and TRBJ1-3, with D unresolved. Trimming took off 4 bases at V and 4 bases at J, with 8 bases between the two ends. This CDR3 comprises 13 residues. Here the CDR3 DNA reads TGTGCCAGCAGTTGGACTAACGGAAACACCATATATTTT. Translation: CASSWTNGNTIYF.

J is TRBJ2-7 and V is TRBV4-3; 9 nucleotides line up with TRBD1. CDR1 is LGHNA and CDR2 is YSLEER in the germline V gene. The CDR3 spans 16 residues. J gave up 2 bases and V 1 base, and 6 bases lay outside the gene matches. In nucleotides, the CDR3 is TGCGCCAGCAGCCAAGGGTCCGGGACAGGGACCTACGAGCAGTACTTC. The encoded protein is CASSQGSGTGTYEQYF.

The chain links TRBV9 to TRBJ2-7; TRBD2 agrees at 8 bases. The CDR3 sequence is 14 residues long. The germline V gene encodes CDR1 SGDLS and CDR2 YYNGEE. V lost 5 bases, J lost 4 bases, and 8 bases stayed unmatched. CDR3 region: CASRGIAGSYEQYF. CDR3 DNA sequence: TGTGCCAGCAGGGGGATAGCGGGGTCATACGAGCAGTACTTC.